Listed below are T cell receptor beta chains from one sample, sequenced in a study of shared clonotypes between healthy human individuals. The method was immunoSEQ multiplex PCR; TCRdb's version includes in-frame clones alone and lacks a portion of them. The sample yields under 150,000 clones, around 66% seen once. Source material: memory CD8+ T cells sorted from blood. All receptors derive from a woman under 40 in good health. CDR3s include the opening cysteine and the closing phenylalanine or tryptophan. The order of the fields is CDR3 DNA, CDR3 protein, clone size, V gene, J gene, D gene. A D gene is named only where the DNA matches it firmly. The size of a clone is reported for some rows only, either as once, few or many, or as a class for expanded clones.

CDR3nt: TGTGCCAGTAGTATCGGGGAGGGAACCTACGAGCAGTACTTC
CDR3aa: CASSIGEGTYEQYF
abundance: many
v_gene: TRBV19
j_gene: TRBJ2-7
d_gene: TRBD2

CDR3nt: TGTGCCAGCAGCTTAGCAGCGGGTAGGCCCTACGAGCAGTACTTC
CDR3aa: CASSLAAGRPYEQYF
abundance: -
v_gene: TRBV7-9
j_gene: TRBJ2-7
d_gene: -

CDR3nt: TGTGCCAGCAGTTACTCACCGCCTGATGGGGCCAACGTCCTGACTTTC
CDR3aa: CASSYSPPDGANVLTF
abundance: many
v_gene: TRBV6-6
j_gene: TRBJ2-6
d_gene: -

CDR3nt: TGTGCCAGTAGCGACTATGGTTTGGAGCAGTACTTC
CDR3aa: CASSDYGLEQYF
abundance: -
v_gene: TRBV19
j_gene: TRBJ2-7
d_gene: -

CDR3nt: TGCGCCAGCAGCCATGCCCCCAACGGGGACAATGAGCAGTTCTTC
CDR3aa: CASSHAPNGDNEQFF
abundance: -
v_gene: TRBV4-1
j_gene: TRBJ2-1
d_gene: -

CDR3nt: TGTGCCAGCAGCCGCCGGGACTATGACACAGATACGCAGTATTTT
CDR3aa: CASSRRDYDTDTQYF
abundance: -
v_gene: TRBV6-6
j_gene: TRBJ2-3
d_gene: TRBD2

CDR3nt: TGTGCCAGCAGCTTCCCGGTGGATAGCGGAACCCTCTACGAGCAGTACTTC
CDR3aa: CASSFPVDSGTLYEQYF
abundance: -
v_gene: TRBV11-2
j_gene: TRBJ2-7
d_gene: -

CDR3nt: TGTGCCAGCAGTGAAACGCAACGGGGCTCCTACAATGAGCAGTTCTTC
CDR3aa: CASSETQRGSYNEQFF
abundance: -
v_gene: TRBV25-1
j_gene: TRBJ2-1
d_gene: -

CDR3nt: TGTGCCAGCAGTTTAACGTACAGTTTGGCCAACTACGAGCAGTACTTC
CDR3aa: CASSLTYSLANYEQYF
abundance: -
v_gene: TRBV27
j_gene: TRBJ2-7
d_gene: -

CDR3nt: TGTGCCAGTAGTATTGGCAGGGGAAGAATAGATCAGCCCCAGCATTTT
CDR3aa: CASSIGRGRIDQPQHF
abundance: few
v_gene: TRBV19
j_gene: TRBJ1-5
d_gene: -

CDR3nt: TGCGCCAGCAGCTTGGATTCCAGGGGATCCGGGGAGCTGTTTTTT
CDR3aa: CASSLDSRGSGELFF
abundance: -
v_gene: TRBV5-1
j_gene: TRBJ2-2
d_gene: -

CDR3nt: TGTGCCAGCAGTTTCCTAGCGGGAGGCCCCCCAGATACGCAGTATTTT
CDR3aa: CASSFLAGGPPDTQYF
abundance: once
v_gene: TRBV28
j_gene: TRBJ2-3
d_gene: TRBD2

CDR3nt: TGTGCCAGCTCACCAGACTATCTACAGACCTACGAGCAGTACTTC
CDR3aa: CASSPDYLQTYEQYF
abundance: few
v_gene: TRBV18
j_gene: TRBJ2-7
d_gene: -

CDR3nt: TGTGCCAGCAGTTCATCATGGGACGGAGCGAACTACGAGCAGTACTTC
CDR3aa: CASSSSWDGANYEQYF
abundance: -
v_gene: TRBV6-5
j_gene: TRBJ2-7
d_gene: -

CDR3nt: TGTGCCAGCAGTCCCCCTCCCCATGGCACAGATACGCAGTATTTT
CDR3aa: CASSPPPHGTDTQYF
abundance: -
v_gene: TRBV27
j_gene: TRBJ2-3
d_gene: -

CDR3nt: TGTGCCAGTAGTATAATGCGCGGGGCCGATGAGCAGTTCTTC
CDR3aa: CASSIMRGADEQFF
abundance: many
v_gene: TRBV19
j_gene: TRBJ2-1
d_gene: -

CDR3nt: TGTGCCAGCAGCCAAGCCGGGGGTACAGGATACGAGCAGTACTTC
CDR3aa: CASSQAGGTGYEQYF
abundance: -
v_gene: TRBV4-2
j_gene: TRBJ2-7
d_gene: -

CDR3nt: TGTGCCAGTAGTAGGTCCCCTAACTATGGCTACACCTTC
CDR3aa: CASSRSPNYGYTF
abundance: few
v_gene: TRBV19
j_gene: TRBJ1-2
d_gene: -

CDR3nt: TGCAGCGTTGAAGCAGAAGCGGGGAATGAGCAGTTCTTC
CDR3aa: CSVEAEAGNEQFF
abundance: -
v_gene: TRBV29-1
j_gene: TRBJ2-1
d_gene: TRBD2

CDR3nt: TGTGCCAGCAGCCAAGGCGGTAGCATGACAGATACGCAGTATTTT
CDR3aa: CASSQGGSMTDTQYF
abundance: -
v_gene: TRBV14
j_gene: TRBJ2-3
d_gene: -

CDR3nt: TGTGCCAGCAGACGAAACGACCTAGCGGGAGGCGACAATGAGCAGTTCTTC
CDR3aa: CASRRNDLAGGDNEQFF
abundance: -
v_gene: TRBV6-4
j_gene: TRBJ2-1
d_gene: TRBD2

CDR3nt: TGTGCCAGCCTTGATACCTACGAGCAGTACTTC
CDR3aa: CASLDTYEQYF
abundance: -
v_gene: TRBV2
j_gene: TRBJ2-7
d_gene: -

CDR3nt: TGTGCCAGCACGACAGGCGCCGTGAACACTGAAGCTTTCTTT
CDR3aa: CASTTGAVNTEAFF
abundance: -
v_gene: TRBV5-4
j_gene: TRBJ1-1
d_gene: -